Each of the 22 T cell receptor beta chains below was sequenced from the same sample in a study of control samples from healthy donors and cancer patients. Sequencing used immunoSEQ multiplex PCR; TCRdb keeps in-frame clones, though not all of them. The sample records about 170,000 clones, 93% being singletons. What was sequenced was blood. Every receptor here comes from an older woman in good health.

The rearrangement joins TRBV11-3 to TRBJ2-2; D gene ambiguous. CDR3 length: 11 residues. Trimming removed 4 bases at V and 5 bases at J, with 2 bases between. The germline V gene encodes CDR1 SGHNT and CDR2 YENEEA. Here the CDR3 DNA reads TGTGCCAGCAGCTCAACCGGGGAGCTGTTTTTT. This encodes CASSSTGELFF.

The V gene is TRBV6-5, the J gene TRBJ1-5; 9 nucleotides line up with TRBD1. CDR1 is MNHEY and CDR2 is SVGAGI in the germline V gene. CDR3 size: 15 residues. J lost 7 bases, V lost 6 bases, and 10 bases had no gene match. As DNA, the CDR3 is TGTGCCAGCAGCGCGGGGACAGGGTTGATGCAGCCCCAGCATTTT. It yields the protein CASSAGTGLMQPQHF.

The V call is TRBV5-4, the J call TRBJ1-6; D is possibly TRBD1 (5 bases). Germline V gene data show CDR1 as SGHNT and CDR2 as YYREEE (reference sequence). Trimming pared 4 bases from V and 0 bases from J, leaving 17 bases between. The CDR3 extends over 18 amino acids. The CDR3 DNA reads TGTGCCAGCAGCCGAGGCGGGGGACCGAGCTCCTATAATTCACCCCTCCACTTT. Translating it yields CASSRGGGPSSYNSPLHF.

This clone turned up a few times. V usage is TRBV6-5 and J usage is TRBJ2-5, with 7 positions matching TRBD1. There are 14 residues in the CDR3. Germline V gene data show CDR1 as MNHEY and CDR2 as SVGAGI. V lost 8 bases to trimming and J lost 4 bases; unmatched junction nucleotides: 10. The CDR3 region is CASSRQGERETQYF. The DNA for the CDR3 is TGTGCCAGCTCAAGACAGGGTGAGCGAGAGACCCAGTACTTC.

The chain employs TRBV7-9 and TRBJ1-5, with D unclear. V dropped 1 base and J dropped 0 bases, with 4 bases sitting between them. This CDR3 contains 14 residues. CDR1 and CDR2 from the germline V gene are SEHNR and FQNEAQ (reference sequence). The CDR3 region is CASSLGDSNQPQHF. The CDR3 region has the DNA TGTGCCAGCAGCTTAGGGGATAGCAATCAGCCCCAGCATTTT.

The V call is TRBV11-2, the J call TRBJ2-7; D unresolved. Trimming pared 1 base from V and 0 bases from J, leaving 10 bases between. The CDR3 contains 15 residues. Germline loops: CDR1 SGHAT, CDR2 FQNNGV. The CDR3 region is CASSLVQASSYEQYF. CDR3 sequence (DNA): TGTGCCAGCAGCTTAGTTCAGGCTAGCTCCTACGAGCAGTACTTC.

V is TRBV4-2 and J is TRBJ2-7; TRBD1 aligns across 9 bases. V was clipped by 4 bases and J by 2 bases; unmatched bases: 12. The CDR3 contains 17 residues. Per the germline V gene, CDR1 is LGHNA and CDR2 is YNFKEQ. The CDR3 sequence is CASSRGPRDRVAYEQYF. CDR3 coding DNA: TGTGCCAGCAGCCGAGGACCCCGGGACAGGGTTGCCTACGAGCAGTACTTC.

The chain is built from TRBV19 and TRBJ1-4; D call uncertain. The CDR3 totals 15 residues. Trimming took off 3 bases at V and 5 bases at J, with 13 bases between the two ends. Per germline, CDR1 LNHDA and CDR2 SQIVND (reference sequence). CDR3 sequence: CASSIGAPWNEKLFF. CDR3 nucleotides: TGTGCCAGTAGTATCGGTGCACCGTGGAATGAAAAACTGTTTTTT. The complete variable domain, with remaining parts taken from reference TRBV19 and TRBJ1-4, reads DGGITQSPKYLFRKEGQNVTLSCEQNLNHDAMYWYRQDPGQGLRLIYYSQIVNDFQKGDIAEGYSVSREKKESFPLTVTSAQKNPTAFYLCASSIGAPWNEKLFFGSGTQLSVL.

This chain connects TRBV3-1 (or the pseudogene TRBV3-2) to TRBJ2-5, with D tentatively TRBD1 or TRBD2 (5 bases each). V lost 2 bases, J lost 1 base, and 14 bases lay in between. Germline CDR1 LGHDT, CDR2 YNNKEL (reference sequence). This CDR3 spans 16 amino acids. CDR3 residues: CASSQNVIGTQETQYF. The CDR3 DNA sequence: TGTGCCAGCAGCCAAAATGTTATCGGGACCCAAGAGACCCAGTACTTC.

The CDR3 spells CASRLLGSYNEQFF. CDR3 in DNA: TGTGCCAGCAGGCTTCTAGGGTCCTACAATGAGCAGTTCTTC. The chain couples TRBV27 to TRBJ2-1; D remains ambiguous. V was trimmed by 6 bases and J by 1 base, leaving 10 bases between them. The CDR3 contains 14 residues. Germline CDR1 MNHEY, CDR2 SMNVEV (reference sequence).

The rearrangement links TRBV7-9 to TRBJ1-3, with D tentatively TRBD1 (5 bases). Germline V lookup: CDR1 SEHNR, CDR2 FQNEAQ (reference sequence). V lost 2 bases, J lost 0 bases, and 8 bases lay in between. This CDR3 contains 15 residues. The CDR3 is CASSLTQASGNTIYF. As DNA, the CDR3 is TGTGCCAGCAGCTTAACACAGGCCTCTGGAAACACCATATATTTT.

The chain carries TRBV4-3 and TRBJ2-7; 7 nucleotides align to TRBD2. The CDR3 contains 14 residues. The junction had 7 bases not matched to a gene; V was cut back by 2 bases and J by 6 bases. Germline CDR1 LGHNA, CDR2 YSLEER. The CDR3 here is CASSQLGGTGEQYF. CDR3 DNA sequence: TGCGCCAGCAGCCAACTCGGGGGGACCGGCGAGCAGTACTTC.

CDR3 sequence reads: CATSRERVTANYGYTF. The CDR3 coding sequence is TGTGCCACCAGCAGAGAAAGGGTCACGGCTAACTATGGCTACACCTTC. V usage is TRBV15 and J usage is TRBJ1-2; D remains ambiguous. Trimming left V 0 bases short and J 0 bases short, with 11 bases between. The CDR3 has 16 residues. Germline V gene data show CDR1 as LNHNV and CDR2 as YYDKDF (reference sequence).

This clone has just a few counts. The V and J genes are TRBV2 and TRBJ2-5; TRBD2 aligns across 7 bases. Germline CDR1 is SNHLY and CDR2 is FYNNEI. The V segment lost 8 bases and the J segment 1 base; nucleotides outside the gene matches: 10. The CDR3 has 15 residues. The CDR3 DNA reads as TGTGCCAGCCCTAGAAGCGGGGAGACCCAAGAGACCCAGTACTTC. This codes for CASPRSGETQETQYF.

V gene TRBV1 combines with J gene TRBJ1-2. TRBV1 is given as a pseudogene. The CDR3 loop spans 14 amino acids. The CDR3 sequence: CTSSQKGPEYGYTF. DNA of the CDR3: TGCACCAGCAGCCAAAAAGGTCCTGAATATGGCTACACCTTC.

The chain employs TRBV27 and TRBJ1-6; D ambiguous. CDR3 length equals 17 residues. V was trimmed by 6 bases and J by 0 bases, leaving 15 bases between them. Germline-derived CDR1 and CDR2 are MNHEY and SMNVEV (reference sequence). The CDR3 here is CASRPDKGSSYNSPLHF. The CDR3 DNA is TGTGCCAGCAGACCTGATAAAGGGAGCTCCTATAATTCACCCCTCCACTTT.

The chain links TRBV10-3 to TRBJ1-5; D unresolved. CDR1 and CDR2 from the germline V gene are ENHRY and SYGVKD. The CDR3 loop spans 13 amino acids. The V gene lost 4 bases and the J gene lost 3 bases, with 7 bases spanning the gap. CDR3 sequence: CAISVQINQPQHF. The CDR3 DNA reads TGTGCCATCAGTGTTCAGATCAATCAGCCCCAGCATTTT.

The chain recombines TRBV5-4 with TRBJ2-5; D unresolved. The CDR3 loop spans 14 amino acids. The V end lost 0 bases, the J end lost 4 bases, and 10 bases lay between the germline ends. Germline values: CDR1 SGHNT, CDR2 YYREEE (reference sequence). The CDR3 is CASSLGLLGETQYF. DNA for the CDR3: TGTGCCAGCAGCTTGGGGTTACTGGGAGAGACCCAGTACTTC.

V gene TRBV7-9 combines with J gene TRBJ2-3; D unresolved. The CDR3 sequence is 12 residues long. In germline, CDR1 is SEHNR, CDR2 FQNEAQ (reference sequence). V lost 1 base to trimming and J lost 2 bases, with 1 base between them. The CDR3 reads CASSLDTDTQYF. CDR3 in DNA: TGTGCCAGCAGCTTAGACACAGATACGCAGTATTTT. The complete variable domain, with remaining parts taken from reference TRBV7-9 and TRBJ2-3, reads DTGVSQNPRHKITKRGQNVTFRCDPISEHNRLYWYRQTLGQGPEFLTYFQNEAQLEKSRLLSDRFSAERPKGSFSTLEIQRTEQGDSAMYLCASSLDTDTQYFGPGTRLTVL.

The chain carries TRBV4-2 and TRBJ1-2; D unresolved. V lost 1 base and J 5 bases, leaving 11 bases between the germline ends. The germline CDR1 and CDR2 sequences are LGHNA and YNFKEQ. The CDR3 totals 14 residues. CDR3 sequence reads: CASSQANAEYGYTF. The CDR3 nucleotides read TGTGCCAGCAGCCAAGCTAACGCAGAATATGGCTACACCTTC.

The V and J genes are TRBV6-5 and TRBJ1-4; TRBD1 matches at 7 bases. Germline CDR1 and CDR2: MNHEY and SVGAGI. Trimming cost V 4 bases and J 4 bases; bases outside gene matches: 6. The CDR3 is made up of 15 amino acids. As DNA, the CDR3 is TGTGCCAGCAGTTCAAGCCGGGACAGTAATGAAAAACTGTTTTTT. Translation gives CASSSSRDSNEKLFF.

The rearrangement joins TRBV15 to TRBJ1-5, with a tentative D call TRBD1 (5 bases). Germline V CDR1 and CDR2: LNHNV, YYDKDF (reference sequence). Trimming cost V 8 bases and J 1 base, with 15 bases left between them. The CDR3 extends over 15 amino acids. The CDR3 DNA sequence: TGTGCCACCCAAGCCAGGGATAGAAGCAATCAGCCCCAGCATTTT. Protein product: CATQARDRSNQPQHF.